This TCR beta chain derives from a study of blood T cell repertoires in COVID-19. At the level of the study: Specimens from acute and convalescent COVID-19 originated in the United States, Italy and Spain. The analysed material was cDNA or gDNA that came from T cells, B-cell-depleted T cells, or PBMCs.

About this clone: The germline gene is not matched at one end of the junction; a read error may be the cause.

Authors' methods: How many nucleated cells were present was estimated from reference gene primer amplification. TCRdb's table, derived via immunoSEQ multiplex PCR, lists solely in-frame clones and lacks some. V and J calls plus clone size are reproduced from that table; the DNA served to infer D and trimming. The sample consists of some 220,000 clones, about four fifths of them appearing once. The germline CDR1 and CDR2 sequences are MNHEY and SVGEGT. CDR3 length equals 13 residues. Sequenced material: peripheral blood. The rearrangement links TRBV6-2 or TRBV6-3 to TRBJ2-7; 9 positions agree with TRBD1. The origin of this receptor is a woman between 25 and 40 years old who had recovered from COVID-19. In DNA, the CDR3 is TGTGCCAGCAGTTATAGGTTCCGGACAGGGGTGAACTTC. Its protein product is CASSYRFRTGVNF.